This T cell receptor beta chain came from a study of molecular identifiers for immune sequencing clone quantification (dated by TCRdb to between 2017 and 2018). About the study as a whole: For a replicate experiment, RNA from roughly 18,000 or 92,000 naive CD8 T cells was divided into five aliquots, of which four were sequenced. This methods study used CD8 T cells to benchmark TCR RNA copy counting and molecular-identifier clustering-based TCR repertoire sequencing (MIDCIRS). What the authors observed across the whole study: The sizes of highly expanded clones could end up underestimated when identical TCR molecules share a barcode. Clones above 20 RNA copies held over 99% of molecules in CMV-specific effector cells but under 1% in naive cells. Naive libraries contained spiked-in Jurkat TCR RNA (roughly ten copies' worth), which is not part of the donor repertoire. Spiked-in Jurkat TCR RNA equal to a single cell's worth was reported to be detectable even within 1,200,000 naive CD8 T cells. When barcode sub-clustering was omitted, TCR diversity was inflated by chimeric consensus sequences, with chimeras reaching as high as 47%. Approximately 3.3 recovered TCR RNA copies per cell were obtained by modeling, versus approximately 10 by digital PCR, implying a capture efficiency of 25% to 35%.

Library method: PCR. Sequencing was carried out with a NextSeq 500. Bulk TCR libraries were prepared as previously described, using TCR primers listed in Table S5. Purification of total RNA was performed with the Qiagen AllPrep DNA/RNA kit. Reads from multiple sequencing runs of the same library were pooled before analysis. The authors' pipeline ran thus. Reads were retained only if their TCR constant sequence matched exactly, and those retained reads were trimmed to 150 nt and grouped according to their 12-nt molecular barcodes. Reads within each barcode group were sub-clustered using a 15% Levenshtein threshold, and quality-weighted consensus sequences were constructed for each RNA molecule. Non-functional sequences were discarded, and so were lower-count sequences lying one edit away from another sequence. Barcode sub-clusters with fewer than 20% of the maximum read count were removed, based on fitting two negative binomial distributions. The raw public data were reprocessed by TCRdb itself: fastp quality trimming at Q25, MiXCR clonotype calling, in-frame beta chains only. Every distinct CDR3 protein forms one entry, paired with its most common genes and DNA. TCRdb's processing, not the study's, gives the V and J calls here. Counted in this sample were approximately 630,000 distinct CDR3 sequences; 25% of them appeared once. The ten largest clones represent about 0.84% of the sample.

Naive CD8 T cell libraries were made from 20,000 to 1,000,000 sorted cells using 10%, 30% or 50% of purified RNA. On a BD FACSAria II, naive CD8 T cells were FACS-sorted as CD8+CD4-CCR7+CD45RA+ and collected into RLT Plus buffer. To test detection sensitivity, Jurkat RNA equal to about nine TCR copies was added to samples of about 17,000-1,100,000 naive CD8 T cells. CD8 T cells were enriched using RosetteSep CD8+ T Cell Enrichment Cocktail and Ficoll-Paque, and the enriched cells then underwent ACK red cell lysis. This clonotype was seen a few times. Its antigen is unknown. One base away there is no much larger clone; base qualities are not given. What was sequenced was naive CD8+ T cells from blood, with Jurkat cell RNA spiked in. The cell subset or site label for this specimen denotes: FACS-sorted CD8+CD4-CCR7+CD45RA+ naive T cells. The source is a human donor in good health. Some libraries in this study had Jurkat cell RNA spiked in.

The sequenced DNA is TGTGCCAGTAGTCCCTCCGGGACTACGACCTACGAGCAGTACTTC. It encodes CASSPSGTTTYEQYF. The chain couples TRBV19 to TRBJ2-7, with TRBD2 matching 7 junction bases. Unmatched junction bases come to 9, with V trimmed by 5 bases and J by 2 bases. The CDR1 and CDR2 encoded by the germline V gene (reference sequence) are LNHDA and SQIVND. Its CDR3 holds 15 amino acids, cysteine through phenylalanine. Solely the CDR3 DNA is kept, with 45 bases framed from the first base. Extended through the reference TRBV19 and TRBJ2-7 proteins, this CDR3 yields the full variable domain: DGGITQSPKYLFRKEGQNVTLSCEQNLNHDAMYWYRQDPGQGLRLIYYSQIVNDFQKGDIAEGYSVSREKKESFPLTVTSAQKNPTAFYLCASSPSGTTTYEQYFGPGTRLTVT.